This T cell receptor beta chain comes out of a study of T cells after yellow fever vaccination. In making TCR cDNA, 5'RACE template switching added a universal primer site and UMIs to it. TCRdb analysed the 5' RACE reads with MiXCR anew, one entry per CDR3 protein. Here the sample spans 350,000 to 450,000 distinct CDR3 sequences, over 5% being singletons. Study-level findings and limits: Contaminating bulk clonotypes could be abundant in FACS-sorted repertoires.

This clonotype was detected many times. Its specificity is unknown. The CDR3 sequence is 19 residues long. With 5 bases removed from V and 0 bases from J, the gap between germline ends came to 23 bases. The source of this sequence is a man aged 25 to 45 who received the YFV17D yellow fever vaccine. This sample comprised PBMCs, obtained 5 days after the yellow fever booster vaccination. The chain is built from TRBV12-3 or TRBV12-4 and TRBJ2-4, with D maybe TRBD1 (6 bases). CDR3 loop: CASSPPRTVVLSAKNIQYF. CDR3 DNA: TGTGCCAGCAGTCCCCCCCGGACAGTTGTTCTATCAGCCAAAAACATTCAGTACTTC.